The T cell receptor (beta chain) described here comes from a study of blood T cell repertoires in COVID-19. Study-wide context: COVID-19 samples, acute and convalescent, were from the United States, Italy and Spain. The cDNA or gDNA used as material had been derived from T cells, B-cell-depleted T cells, or PBMCs.

Here immunoSEQ multiplex PCR was the method, and the copy in TCRdb shows in-frame clones only, minus some. The table records roughly 240,000 clones, 86% of them present only once. This CDR3 has 15 amino acids. V was cut by 9 bases and J by 5 bases, with 17 bases left in between. CDR1 and CDR2 (germline): MDHEN, SYDVKM. The V call is TRBV28, the J call TRBJ1-6; D is perhaps TRBD1 (6 bases). The source is a woman aged 55-69 years who had recovered from COVID-19. Sample: peripheral blood. The CDR3 is CASRLYRENNSPLHF. The CDR3 DNA is TGTGCCAGTCGGCTTTACAGGGAAAATAATTCACCCCTCCACTTT.